This T cell receptor (beta chain) derives from a study of Graves' ophthalmopathy and Graves' hyperthyroidism (dated by TCRdb to 2017 to 2018). In the study overall: Peripheral blood was collected at initial diagnosis, prior to any treatment. The study used signatures of the TCR beta repertoire to tell Graves' ophthalmopathy apart from Graves' hyperthyroidism and to predict which patients would progress to ophthalmopathy. In total, around 140 blood samples were TCR-sequenced: around 42 ophthalmopathy, some 75 hyperthyroidism and about 17 hyperthyroidism-to-ophthalmopathy patients. To explore V-J signatures that separate ophthalmopathy from hyperthyroidism, a discovery set of about a hundred patients was enrolled, consisting of about 43 with ophthalmopathy and about 60 with stable hyperthyroidism. An independent validation cohort was composed of around 19 hyperthyroidism patients and 15 to 17 patients who later progressed from hyperthyroidism to ophthalmopathy. In over 5 hyperthyroidism patients, the T-cell repertoire of thyroid tissue was compared with the T-cell repertoire of blood. Once sampling was done, hyperthyroidism patients were given methimazole at a starting dose of 30 mg daily, while ophthalmopathy patients were given high-dose intravenous methylprednisolone. The 90 to 100 discovery patients were randomly split 7:3 into training and test sets.

Many counts were recorded for this clonotype. It lacks a known antigen. No much larger clone is present one base from it, and per-base qualities are unavailable. For repertoire sequencing, TCR beta CDR3 regions were amplified from RNA transcripts. A first-round RT-PCR used HTBI primers with the Qiagen OneStep RT-PCR kit, followed by a second-round multiplex PCR, size selection and purification. Libraries were sequenced on an Illumina HiSeq2000 using paired-end 100 bp reads. Per the authors' processing: Reads were processed with SOAPnuke, discarding reads with adapters, uncalled bases, mean Phred below 15, or no exact constant-primer or identifier match. High-quality paired reads were merged with COPE v1.2.5. Unique nucleotide sequences were defined as clonotypes and aligned to IMGT TRB V, D and J references using MiTCR v1.1. The analysis was limited to V-J combinations with a frequency above 0.0001, which together covered 99.2% of the repertoires. For each V-J combination, a TCR clonal expansion and chaos score was defined as F50 clonal expansion divided by the chaos observed in the TCRdist matrix. Features were reduced by Welch's t-statistics and random forest to approximately 12 V-J combinations, which fed a naive Bayes classifier. Thyroid-blood repertoire similarity was quantified with the Morisita-Horn index. The public sequencing data were trimmed at Q25 with fastp and processed into clonotypes with MiXCR by TCRdb, which kept only in-frame beta chains. Every entry covers one CDR3 protein and lists the most common genes and DNA from its rows. TCRdb's processing, not the authors' own work, is the source of the V and J calls. Within this sample are hundreds of thousands of distinct CDR3 sequences, with 15% to 17% of them counted one time only. Clones ranked in the top ten supply approximately 7% of the sample.

General study outcomes and caveats: Most expanded thyroid clonotypes with frequency above 0.001 were also detected in blood, suggesting blood repertoires may reflect the thyroid immune response. In cross-validation, the 13-signature model distinguished ophthalmopathy from stable hyperthyroidism with almost 90% sensitivity and nearly 82% specificity, and in the test set the corresponding values were around 80% and 75%. In validation, the model predicted ophthalmopathy progression with more than 70% sensitivity and less than 80% specificity; approximately 12 predicted patients were CT-confirmed with GO in a median of about 7.1 months. No statistical method was used to predetermine the sample size, and group allocation was not hidden from the investigators.

The CDR3, from cysteine to phenylalanine, totals 17 residues. Only the CDR3 DNA is retained, 51 bases long and in frame from the first base. Hyperthyroidism was considered stable if no progression to ophthalmopathy occurred within 18 months of follow-up. Hyperthyroidism patients were newly diagnosed, with disease duration under 2 months, and aged 18 to 65 years. Patients with other autoimmune diseases, uncontrolled infections, pregnancy or lactation were excluded from the study. Clinical symptoms, serum thyroxine, TRAb, thyroid ultrasound and orbital computed tomography were used for diagnosis. PBMCs were isolated from approximately 10 ml of fresh peripheral blood by Ficoll-Paque density gradient centrifugation. Trizol reagent was used to extract the total RNA, and its quality was then checked on an Agilent 2100 Bioanalyzer.

The sample taken for sequencing was peripheral blood. The sequence is built from TRBV3-2 and TRBJ2-5; the table's D call, TRBD2, was not checked against the DNA. TRBV3-2 is given as a pseudogene. The receptor comes from a woman aged 18-29 years with stable Graves' hyperthyroidism. Donor details come from another sample of the same person, matched by shared clones. The DNA is as follows: TGTGCCAGCAGCCAAGGAGGGAGCGGGGGGCTCCAAGAGACCCAGTACTTC. Its coded protein is CASSQGGSGGLQETQYF.